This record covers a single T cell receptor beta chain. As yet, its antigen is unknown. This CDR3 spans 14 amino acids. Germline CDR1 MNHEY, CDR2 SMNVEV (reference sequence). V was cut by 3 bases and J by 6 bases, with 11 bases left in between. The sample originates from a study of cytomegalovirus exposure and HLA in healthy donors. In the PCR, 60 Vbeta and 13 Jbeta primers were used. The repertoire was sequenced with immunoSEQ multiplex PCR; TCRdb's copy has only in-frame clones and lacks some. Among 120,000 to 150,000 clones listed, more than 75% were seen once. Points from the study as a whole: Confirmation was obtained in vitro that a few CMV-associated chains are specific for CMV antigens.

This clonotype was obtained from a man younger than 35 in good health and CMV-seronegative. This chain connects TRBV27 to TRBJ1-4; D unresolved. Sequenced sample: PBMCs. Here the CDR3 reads CASSLRGGYEKLFF. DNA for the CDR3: TGTGCCAGCAGTTTGCGGGGTGGTTATGAAAAACTGTTTTTT.